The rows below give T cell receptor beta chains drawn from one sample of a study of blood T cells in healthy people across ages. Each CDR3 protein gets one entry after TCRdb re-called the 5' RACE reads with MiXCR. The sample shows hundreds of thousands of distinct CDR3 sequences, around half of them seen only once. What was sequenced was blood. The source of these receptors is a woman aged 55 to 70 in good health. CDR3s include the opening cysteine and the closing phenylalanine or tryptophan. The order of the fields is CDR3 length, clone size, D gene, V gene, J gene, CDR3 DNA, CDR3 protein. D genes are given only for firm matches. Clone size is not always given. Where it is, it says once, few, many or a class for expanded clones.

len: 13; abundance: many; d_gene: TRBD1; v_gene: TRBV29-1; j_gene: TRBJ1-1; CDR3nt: TGCAGCGTTGAGTGGGACAGGAACACTGAAGCTTTCTTT; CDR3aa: CSVEWDRNTEAFF
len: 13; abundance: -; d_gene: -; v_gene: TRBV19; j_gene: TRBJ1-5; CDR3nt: TGTGCCAGTACTTCGAAGAGCAATCAGCCCCAGCATTTT; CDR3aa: CASTSKSNQPQHF
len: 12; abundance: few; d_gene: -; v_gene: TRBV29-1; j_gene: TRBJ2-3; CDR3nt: TGCAGCGTTGTCGGGAGTTGGGATACGCAGTATTTT; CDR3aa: CSVVGSWDTQYF
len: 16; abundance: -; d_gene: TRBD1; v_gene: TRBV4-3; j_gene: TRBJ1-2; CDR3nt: TGCGCCAGCAGCCAGTTGGGGGACAGGGGGGGACATGGCTACACCTTC; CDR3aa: CASSQLGDRGGHGYTF
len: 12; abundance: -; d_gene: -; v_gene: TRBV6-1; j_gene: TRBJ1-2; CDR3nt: TGTGCCGTAACAGTATCTAACTATGGCTACACCTTC; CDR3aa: CAVTVSNYGYTF
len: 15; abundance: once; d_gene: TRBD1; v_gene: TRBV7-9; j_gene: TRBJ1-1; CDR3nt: TGTGCCAGCAGCTCCCGACAGGGAGCCCACAATGAAGCTTTCTTT; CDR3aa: CASSSRQGAHNEAFF
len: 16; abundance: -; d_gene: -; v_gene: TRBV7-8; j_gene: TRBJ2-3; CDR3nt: TGTGCCAGCAGCTTAGGGGGACGAGGGACGGCAGATACGCAGTATTTT; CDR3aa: CASSLGGRGTADTQYF
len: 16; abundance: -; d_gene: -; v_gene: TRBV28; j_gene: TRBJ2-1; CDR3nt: TGTGCCAGCAGCCCCTGTAAAGCGGGTTTCTACAATGAGCAGTTCTTC; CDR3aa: CASSPCKAGFYNEQFF
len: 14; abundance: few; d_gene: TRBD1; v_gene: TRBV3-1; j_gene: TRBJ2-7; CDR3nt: TGTGCCAGCAGCCAGCGGACAGGGACCTACGAGCAGTACTTC; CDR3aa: CASSQRTGTYEQYF
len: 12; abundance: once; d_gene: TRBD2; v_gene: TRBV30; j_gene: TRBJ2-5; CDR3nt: TGTGCCTGGAGTGGCGGGGGTGAGGGCCAGTACTTC; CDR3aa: CAWSGGGEGQYF
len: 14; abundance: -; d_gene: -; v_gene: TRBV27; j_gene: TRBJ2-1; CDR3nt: TGTGCCAGCAGTTTATCAGCCAGCTCCTACGAACAGTTCTTC; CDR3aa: CASSLSASSYEQFF
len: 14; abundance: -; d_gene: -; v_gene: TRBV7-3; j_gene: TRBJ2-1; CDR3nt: TGTGCCAGCAGCCTGGGACTCGGGGGCAATGAGCAGTTCTTC; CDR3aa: CASSLGLGGNEQFF
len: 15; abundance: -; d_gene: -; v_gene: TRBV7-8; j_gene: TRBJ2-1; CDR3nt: TGTGCCAGCAGCTTATTCCAGGGCCCCTACAATGAGCAGTTCTTC; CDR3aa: CASSLFQGPYNEQFF
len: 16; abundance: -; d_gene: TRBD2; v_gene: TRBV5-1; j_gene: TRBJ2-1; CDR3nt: TGCGCCAGCAGCTCGGGGCGGGGGGGGTTTGATAATGAGCAGTTCTTC; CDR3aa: CASSSGRGGFDNEQFF
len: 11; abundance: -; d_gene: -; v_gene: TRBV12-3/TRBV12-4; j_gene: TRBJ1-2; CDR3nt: TGTGCCAGCAGTTTTAGTACTGGCTACACCTTC; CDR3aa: CASSFSTGYTF
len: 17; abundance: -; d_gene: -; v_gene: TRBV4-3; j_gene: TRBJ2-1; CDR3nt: TGCGCCAGCAGCCGAGGCTTCCAGGGGGGGTCCTACAATGAGCAGTTCTTC; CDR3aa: CASSRGFQGGSYNEQFF
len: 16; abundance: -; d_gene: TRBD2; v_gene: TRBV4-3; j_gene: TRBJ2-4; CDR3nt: TGCGCCAGCAGCCAGGGTACGGGACTAGCGGGATTGGTTCAGTACTTC; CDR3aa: CASSQGTGLAGLVQYF
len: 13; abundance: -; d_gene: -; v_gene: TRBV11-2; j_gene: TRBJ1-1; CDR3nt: TGTGCCAGCAGCGTGGAGGGGTATACTGAAGCTTTCTTT; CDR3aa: CASSVEGYTEAFF
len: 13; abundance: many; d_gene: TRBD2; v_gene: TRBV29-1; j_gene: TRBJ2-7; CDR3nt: TGCAGCGTCTCGGGACTAGCGGGAGGTGAGCAGTACTTC; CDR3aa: CSVSGLAGGEQYF
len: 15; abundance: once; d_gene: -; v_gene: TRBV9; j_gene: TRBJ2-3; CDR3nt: TGTGCCAGCAGCACCCACCCCGTGGAGACAGATACGCAGTATTTT; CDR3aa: CASSTHPVETDTQYF
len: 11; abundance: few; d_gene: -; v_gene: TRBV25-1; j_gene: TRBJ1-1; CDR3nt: TGTGCCAGCGTCAACGGCCGTGAAGCTTTCTTT; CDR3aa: CASVNGREAFF
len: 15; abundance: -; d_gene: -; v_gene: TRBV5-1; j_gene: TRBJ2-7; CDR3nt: TGCGCCAGCAGCTTCGGACAGCCAAGCTCCTACGAGCAGTACTTC; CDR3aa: CASSFGQPSSYEQYF
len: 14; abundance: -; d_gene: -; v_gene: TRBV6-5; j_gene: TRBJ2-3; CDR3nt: TGTGCCAGCTCAAGGGCGCATGGTCCAGATACGCAGTATTTT; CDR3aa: CASSRAHGPDTQYF
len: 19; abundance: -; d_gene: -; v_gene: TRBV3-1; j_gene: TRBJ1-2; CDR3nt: TGTGCCAGCAGCCACACAAACTTAAGGACGGACTACGTTAACTATGGCTACACCTTC; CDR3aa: CASSHTNLRTDYVNYGYTF
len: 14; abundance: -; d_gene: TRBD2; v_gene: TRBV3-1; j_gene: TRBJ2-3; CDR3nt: TGTGCCAGCAGCCAGGCTAGCGGGAGCCCTACGCAGTATTTT; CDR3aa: CASSQASGSPTQYF
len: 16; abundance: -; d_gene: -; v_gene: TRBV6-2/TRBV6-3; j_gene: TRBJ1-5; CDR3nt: TGTGCCAGCTCCCCTCATCCAAGGGTTGGCAATCAGCCCCAGCATTTT; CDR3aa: CASSPHPRVGNQPQHF
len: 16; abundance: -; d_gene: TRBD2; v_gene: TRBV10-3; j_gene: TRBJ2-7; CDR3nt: TGTGCCATCAGTGAGTATGGGACTAGCGGGACCTACGAGCAGTACTTC; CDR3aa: CAISEYGTSGTYEQYF
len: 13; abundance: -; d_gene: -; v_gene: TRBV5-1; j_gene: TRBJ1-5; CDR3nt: TGCGCCAGCAGCTTGGGTACGGATCAGCCCCAGCATTTT; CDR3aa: CASSLGTDQPQHF
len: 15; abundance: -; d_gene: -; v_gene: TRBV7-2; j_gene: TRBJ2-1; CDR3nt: TGTGCCAGCAGCTTAATGCAGGGGTCCTACAATGAGCAGTTCTTC; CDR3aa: CASSLMQGSYNEQFF
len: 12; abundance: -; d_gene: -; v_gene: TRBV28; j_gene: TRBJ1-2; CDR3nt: TGTGCCAGCCAACCTGGGGAGTGGGGCTACACCTTC; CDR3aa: CASQPGEWGYTF
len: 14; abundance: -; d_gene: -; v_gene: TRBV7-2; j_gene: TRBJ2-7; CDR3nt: TGTGCCAGCAGCTTAGACCCAGGATTCGCCGAGCAGTACTTC; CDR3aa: CASSLDPGFAEQYF
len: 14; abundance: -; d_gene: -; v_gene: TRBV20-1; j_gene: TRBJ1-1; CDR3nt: TGCAGTGCTAGAGAGGCGGTGCGAAGCACTGAAGCTTTCTTT; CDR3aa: CSAREAVRSTEAFF